One sample yielded the 8 T cell receptor beta chains listed below, sequenced in a study of OX40 agonist ivuxolimab in advanced cancers. Only in-frame clones appear in the TCRdb table, and some are missing; sequencing was by immunoSEQ multiplex PCR. The repertoire holds tens of thousands of clones, with more than 70% as singletons. Sample: CD4+ or CD8+ T cells sorted from blood, taken in a trial of the OX40 agonist ivuxolimab. These receptors were obtained from an adult with an advanced solid tumor such as melanoma, head and neck, liver or kidney cancer.

This chain uses TRBV6-6 with TRBJ1-5; a weak D match, TRBD1 (5 bases). In germline, CDR1 is MNHNY, CDR2 SVGAGI (reference sequence). Trimming removed 5 bases from V and 9 bases from J, with 17 bases in between. CDR3 length: 14 residues. The CDR3 is CASSNTGEESPQHF. In nucleotides, the CDR3 is TGTGCCAGCAGTAATACAGGAGAAGAATCGCCCCAGCATTTT.

This rearrangement joins TRBV7-2 to TRBJ1-2; a possible D gene is TRBD1 (6 bases). Between the trimmed V and J ends, which lost 5 bases and 8 bases, there was a span of 21 bases. Germline CDR1 is SGHTA and CDR2 is FQGNSA. The CDR3 covers 15 residues. CDR3: CASSPTSGQGTGYTF. The CDR3 bases are TGTGCCAGCAGCCCCACCAGTGGGCAGGGGACAGGCTACACCTTC.

The gene calls are TRBV6-5 and TRBJ2-5; D is uncertain. Germline-derived CDR1 and CDR2 are MNHEY and SVGAGI. There are 15 residues in the CDR3. Trimming removed 0 bases from V and 4 bases from J, with 12 bases in between. The CDR3 coding sequence is TGTGCCAGCAGTTACTCGAGCCCTAACCTAGAGACCCAGTACTTC. It yields the protein CASSYSSPNLETQYF.

V gene TRBV2 combines with J gene TRBJ2-3; D may be TRBD1 or TRBD2 (6 bases each). The germline V and J ends were trimmed by 2 bases and 5 bases, with 14 bases remaining between them. The germline V gene encodes CDR1 SNHLY and CDR2 FYNNEI. The CDR3 consists of 15 residues. For the CDR3, the DNA is TGTGCCAGCAGTGAACGAGCCGGGGGCGGAGATACGCAGTATTTT. It yields the protein CASSERAGGGDTQYF.

The genes are TRBV14 and TRBJ1-1, with unresolved D. Germline values: CDR1 SGHDN, CDR2 FVKESK. The CDR3 is 13 amino acids. V lost 0 bases, J lost 6 bases, and 8 bases lay in between. The CDR3 protein is CASSQERRAEAFF. The DNA of the CDR3 is TGTGCCAGCAGCCAAGAAAGGAGAGCTGAAGCTTTCTTT.

The V call is TRBV4-2, the J call TRBJ2-7; the match to TRBD1 covers 7 bases. The CDR3 is 15 residues long. Germline loops: CDR1 LGHNA, CDR2 YNFKEQ. Germline trimming cut 1 base from V and 3 bases from J; bases unmatched to any gene: 6. The CDR3 region is CASSQGGQNLYEQYF. CDR3 nucleotide sequence: TGTGCCAGCAGCCAAGGGGGACAGAACCTCTACGAGCAGTACTTC.

The V call is TRBV5-4, the J call TRBJ2-5, with 13 bases aligning to TRBD2. Unmatched junction bases numbered 6, after V lost 0 bases and J lost 4 bases. The CDR3 totals 17 residues. Looked up from germline, CDR1 is SGHNT and CDR2 is YYREEE (reference sequence). The CDR3 sequence is CASSLGWTSGGRETQYF. As DNA, the CDR3 is TGTGCCAGCAGCTTGGGGTGGACTAGCGGGGGACGAGAGACCCAGTACTTC. Full variable domain (remainder filled in from reference TRBV5-4 and TRBJ2-5): ETGVTQSPTHLIKTRGQQVTLRCSSQSGHNTVSWYQQALGQGPQFIFQYYREEENGRGNFPPRFSGLQFPNYSSELNVNALELDDSALYLCASSLGWTSGGRETQYFGPGTRLLVL.

J is TRBJ1-3 and V is TRBV6-5, with a weak D call TRBD1 (6 bases). The germline V gene encodes CDR1 MNHEY and CDR2 SVGAGI. The CDR3 is 14 amino acids. V was shortened by 6 bases and J by 4 bases, with 13 bases between the two germline ends. This chain's CDR3 is CASRRDGTGNTIYF. CDR3 DNA sequence: TGTGCCAGCAGGCGGGACGGGACAGGAAACACCATATATTTT.